This T cell receptor (beta chain) was obtained from a study of cytomegalovirus exposure and HLA in healthy donors. Unmatched junction bases numbered 8, after V lost 2 bases and J lost 5 bases. Germline CDR1 is SGHTA and CDR2 is FQGNSA. The CDR3 contains 16 residues. Sequenced by immunoSEQ multiplex PCR; TCRdb stores in-frame clones only, minus some. Seen here are a few hundred thousand clones, more than 80% observed once, and the top ten hold approximately 0.84%. Material: PBMCs. This chain uses TRBV7-2 with TRBJ2-7; 11 nucleotides match TRBD1. This clonotype was sampled from a woman under 30 in good health and CMV-seronegative. Here the CDR3 DNA reads TGTGCCAGCAGCTTACTGTTCGGGGACAGGGGGGACGAGCAGTACTTC. Translated, it gives CASSLLFGDRGDEQYF.